The sequence of this TCR beta chain was determined in a study of blood T cell repertoires in COVID-19. Study-level background: The United States, Italy and Spain supplied acute and convalescent COVID-19 samples.

The CDR3 loop spans 15 amino acids. The ends were cut back, 3 bases at V and 2 bases at J, with 16 bases in the middle. The germline CDR1 and CDR2 sequences are DFQATT and SNEGSKA (reference sequence). This clone showed up just a few times. Cohort assignment relied on participant-reported clinical history. The recovered donors of Cohort 3 showed two negative PCRs, clearance, or symptom resolution. TCRdb keeps only in-frame clones here, not all; method: immunoSEQ multiplex PCR. The table records approximately 230,000 clones, around nine tenths of them present only once. The specimen sequenced was PBMCs or T cells enriched from blood (not recorded which). This sequence was found in a woman in her twenties or thirties who had recovered from COVID-19. This rearrangement joins TRBV20-1 to TRBJ2-5, with a tentative D call TRBD1 (5 bases). The CDR3 nucleotides read TGCAGTGCTAGTCACGGCAGGGAATCTCAAGAGACCCAGTACTTC. This encodes CSASHGRESQETQYF.